This TCR beta chain stems from a study of blood T cell repertoires in COVID-19. As for the study in general: COVID-19 samples from acute and convalescent phases originated in the United States, Italy and Spain. T cells, B-cell-depleted T cells, or PBMCs provided the cDNA or gDNA that served as material.

Authors' methods: Using reference gene primer amplification, nucleated cell counts were estimated. Data came from immunoSEQ multiplex PCR; TCRdb stores just in-frame clones and leaves some out. V and J calls and clone size come straight from that table; D and trimming were deduced from the DNA. The data hold tens of thousands of clones, with roughly 85% observed a single time. Germline CDR1 is SGHRS and CDR2 is YFSETQ. This CDR3 spans 14 amino acids. The trim removed 4 bases at V and 5 bases at J, leaving 5 bases unmatched. This chain links TRBV5-1 with TRBJ2-7; the match to TRBD1 covers 11 bases. The receptor comes from a woman at least 80 years old with acute or convalescent COVID-19. The material sequenced was peripheral blood. CDR3 sequence reads: CASSAGTGGNEQYF. CDR3 nucleotide sequence: TGCGCCAGCAGCGCGGGGACAGGGGGTAACGAGCAGTACTTC.